The rows below give T cell receptor beta chains drawn from one sample of a study of blood T cell repertoires in COVID-19. Data came from immunoSEQ multiplex PCR; TCRdb stores just in-frame clones and leaves some out. There are tens of thousands of clones in the sample; about 86% occur only once, and about a fifth lies in the top ten. The sequencing sample was made of peripheral blood. Every receptor here comes from a woman older than 75 with COVID-19, enrolled during active disease. Both conserved end residues are part of each CDR3. The D gene is left open where the match is weak. Expanded clones get a size class; other rows say once, few or many, or leave the size out.

j_gene: TRBJ1-5
v_gene: TRBV5-1
d_gene: TRBD1
abundance: .
CDR3nt: TGCGCCAGCAGCCCGGGACAGGGGTATCAGCCCCAGCATTTT
CDR3aa: CASSPGQGYQPQHF

j_gene: TRBJ2-7
v_gene: TRBV21-1
d_gene: .
abundance: .
CDR3nt: TGTGCCACCACGGTTGCAGGCGAGCAGTACTTC
CDR3aa: CATTVAGEQYF

j_gene: TRBJ2-1
v_gene: TRBV24-1
d_gene: .
abundance: .
CDR3nt: TGTGCCACCAGTGTCGGGCGGGGAGGGCAGTTCTTC
CDR3aa: CATSVGRGGQFF

j_gene: TRBJ1-2
v_gene: TRBV6-5
d_gene: .
abundance: .
CDR3nt: TGTGCCAGCAGTTCCCCGACAGGACACTATGGCTACACCTTC
CDR3aa: CASSSPTGHYGYTF

j_gene: TRBJ1-2
v_gene: TRBV4-1
d_gene: TRBD1
abundance: .
CDR3nt: TGCGCCAGCAGCCAAGGGGGGACAGGGTTCCACTATGGCTACACCTTC
CDR3aa: CASSQGGTGFHYGYTF

j_gene: TRBJ2-7
v_gene: TRBV4-1
d_gene: TRBD2
abundance: .
CDR3nt: TGCGCCAGCAGCCAGACCCCCGGGACTACCAATTACGAGCAGTACTTC
CDR3aa: CASSQTPGTTNYEQYF

j_gene: TRBJ2-1
v_gene: TRBV27
d_gene: TRBD2
abundance: .
CDR3nt: TGTGCCAGCAGTTTAAAGGGTACTAGCGGGATAAGCTCCTACAATGAGCAGTTCTTC
CDR3aa: CASSLKGTSGISSYNEQFF

j_gene: TRBJ1-5
v_gene: TRBV10-3
d_gene: .
abundance: .
CDR3nt: TGTGCCATCAGTACAGGTGCAAATCAGCCCCAGCATTTT
CDR3aa: CAISTGANQPQHF

j_gene: TRBJ2-7
v_gene: TRBV7-2
d_gene: TRBD1
abundance: .
CDR3nt: TGTGCCAGCAGCTTAGATCGGACAGGGTTCTACGAGCAGTACTTC
CDR3aa: CASSLDRTGFYEQYF

j_gene: TRBJ2-7
v_gene: TRBV7-2
d_gene: TRBD2
abundance: .
CDR3nt: TGTGCCAGCAGCCCGGGACTAGCGTCGCCCGAGCAGTACTTC
CDR3aa: CASSPGLASPEQYF

j_gene: TRBJ2-7
v_gene: TRBV12-3/TRBV12-4
d_gene: .
abundance: .
CDR3nt: TGTGCCAGCAGTTTAGGACGGGTAGGTGAGCAGTACTTC
CDR3aa: CASSLGRVGEQYF

j_gene: TRBJ2-3
v_gene: TRBV19
d_gene: .
abundance: .
CDR3nt: TGTGCCAGTAGCTCCAACTATTTGGGTCGACCAGATACGCAGTATTTT
CDR3aa: CASSSNYLGRPDTQYF

j_gene: TRBJ2-7
v_gene: TRBV5-1
d_gene: .
abundance: few
CDR3nt: TGCGCCAGCAGCTTGGACCCAGGCGTGAGCTCCTACGAGCAGTACTTC
CDR3aa: CASSLDPGVSSYEQYF

j_gene: TRBJ2-2
v_gene: TRBV6-5
d_gene: .
abundance: .
CDR3nt: TGTGCCAGCAGTTGGAGACAGACGAACACCGGGGAGCTGTTTTTT
CDR3aa: CASSWRQTNTGELFF

j_gene: TRBJ1-2
v_gene: TRBV9
d_gene: .
abundance: .
CDR3nt: TGTGCCAGCAGCTTGAGGTCCAGGGGCGATGGCTACACCTTC
CDR3aa: CASSLRSRGDGYTF

j_gene: TRBJ1-1
v_gene: TRBV27
d_gene: .
abundance: .
CDR3nt: TGTGCCAGCAGCCTAGCGGGGGCGCGGACTGAAGCTTTCTTT
CDR3aa: CASSLAGARTEAFF